The clone carrying this T cell receptor (beta chain) was counted a few times. What it binds is unknown. This record comes from a study of cytomegalovirus exposure and HLA in healthy donors. Turning to the study itself: An analysis done earlier identified 100 million to 140 million unique TCR beta sequences from 150 million to 200 million T cells.

Findings and caveats of the study: Looking again later, the authors saw that most CMV-associated TCR beta chains seemed HLA-restricted.

Primers: 60 Vbeta forward and 13 Jbeta reverse. Clones were sequenced by immunoSEQ multiplex PCR, and TCRdb holds only the in-frame ones, with some missing. The sample carries about 150,000 clones, 82% recorded once. Germline CDR1 and CDR2: LGHNA and YSLEER. V was trimmed by 0 bases and J by 8 bases, leaving 7 bases between them. The CDR3 consists of 13 residues. The source is a woman aged 45-59 years in good health and CMV-seropositive. This chain uses TRBV4-3 with TRBJ2-2; no definite D call. Sequences were obtained from PBMCs. The CDR3 spells CASSQEILGELFF. The CDR3 region has the DNA TGCGCCAGCAGCCAAGAAATCTTGGGGGAGCTGTTTTTT.